A selection of T cell receptor beta chains follows, all from one sample in a study of technical replicates of blood from several donors. The assay was immunoSEQ multiplex PCR, and TCRdb's table has in-frame clones only and misses some. The sample has about 93,000 clones; 95% are singletons. Input material: T cells isolated from PBMCs. These receptors came from a human donor in good health. Each CDR3 is given with its conserved first and last residue. A D gene is named only where the DNA matches it firmly. Only some rows state a clone size, as once, few, many or a class for expanded clones.

clone size | D gene | J gene | V gene | CDR3 protein | CDR3 DNA
- | TRBD2 | TRBJ2-2 | TRBV30 | CAWSVVASGRNTGELFF | TGTGCCTGGAGTGTAGTGGCTAGCGGGAGGAACACCGGGGAGCTGTTTTTT
- | TRBD2 | TRBJ2-3 | TRBV6-4 | CASSDGLGLAGSTDTQYF | TGTGCCAGCAGTGACGGACTCGGACTAGCGGGCTCCACAGATACGCAGTATTTT
- | TRBD1 | TRBJ1-2 | TRBV13 | CASSLVRDRTGGEDGYTF | TGTGCCAGCAGCTTAGTTCGGGATAGGACAGGGGGAGAAGATGGCTACACCTTC
once | TRBD1 | TRBJ2-2 | TRBV6-5 | CASRTGQLFTGELFF | TGTGCCAGCCGGACGGGACAGCTCTTCACCGGGGAGCTGTTTTTT
- | - | TRBJ2-7 | TRBV15 | CATSSGEIYEQYF | TGTGCCACCAGCAGCGGGGAGATCTACGAGCAGTACTTC
- | - | TRBJ1-1 | TRBV27 | CASNGENTEAFF | TGTGCCAGCAACGGAGAGAACACTGAAGCTTTCTTT
- | TRBD1 | TRBJ2-1 | TRBV19 | CASSVRDSVYNEQFF | TGTGCCAGTAGTGTCCGGGACAGCGTATACAATGAGCAGTTCTTC
- | TRBD2 | TRBJ2-7 | TRBV19 | CASSKLSGGASYEQYF | TGTGCCAGTAGTAAGTTGAGCGGGGGTGCGTCCTACGAGCAGTACTTC
- | TRBD2 | TRBJ2-2 | TRBV25-1 | CASRRGGHGELFF | TGTGCCAGCAGACGGGGGGGCCACGGGGAGCTGTTTTTT
- | TRBD2 | TRBJ2-7 | TRBV5-1 | CASSLESSGSSYEQYF | TGCGCCAGCAGCTTGGAGTCTAGCGGGAGCTCCTACGAGCAGTACTTC
- | - | TRBJ1-1 | TRBV2 | CASSEAANTEAFF | TGTGCCAGCAGTGAGGCTGCGAACACTGAAGCTTTCTTT
- | TRBD1 | TRBJ1-5 | TRBV28 | CASSLTGVGQPQHF | TGTGCCAGCAGCTTGACAGGGGTGGGTCAGCCCCAGCATTTT
- | TRBD1 | TRBJ2-1 | TRBV5-4 | CASSSDRVGDEQFF | TGTGCCAGCAGCTCGGACAGGGTGGGAGATGAGCAGTTCTTC
once | - | TRBJ1-3 | TRBV19 | CATQGFLPGNTIYF | TGTGCCACCCAGGGTTTCTTGCCTGGAAACACCATATATTTT
- | - | TRBJ2-2 | TRBV30 | CAWSVGSGPAGELFF | TGTGCCTGGAGTGTCGGTTCAGGCCCCGCCGGGGAGCTGTTTTTT
once | - | TRBJ1-5 | TRBV6-5 | CASSYGIGLNQPQHF | TGTGCCAGCAGTTACGGCATTGGGCTCAATCAGCCCCAGCATTTT
- | TRBD2 | TRBJ2-1 | TRBV27 | CASSFSGSPLYNEQFF | TGTGCCAGCAGTTTTAGCGGGAGTCCCCTTTACAATGAGCAGTTCTTC
- | - | TRBJ2-1 | TRBV25-1 | CASSRGGGTGQFF | TGTGCCAGCAGTCGCGGGGGGGGGACAGGGCAGTTCTTC
- | TRBD1 | TRBJ1-5 | TRBV2 | CASRRDRGTHQPQHF | TGTGCCAGCAGGAGGGACAGGGGTACCCATCAGCCCCAGCATTTT
- | TRBD1 | TRBJ1-6 | TRBV6-1 | CASRRDRNNSPLHF | TGTGCCAGTCGCCGGGACAGAAATAATTCACCCCTCCACTTT
once | - | TRBJ2-7 | TRBV28 | CASSLQGSYEQYF | TGTGCCAGCAGTTTACAGGGATCCTACGAGCAGTACTTC
- | TRBD2 | TRBJ2-7 | TRBV7-3 | CASSLGAGGDEQYF | TGTGCCAGCAGCTTAGGGGCGGGGGGGGACGAGCAGTACTTC
- | - | TRBJ2-3 | TRBV10-1 | CASSEGTVLDTQYF | TGCGCCAGCAGTGAGGGAACAGTATTAGATACGCAGTATTTT
- | - | TRBJ2-7 | TRBV29-1 | CSVVVLGGPYEQYF | TGCAGCGTTGTGGTCCTAGGGGGACCCTACGAGCAGTACTTC
- | - | TRBJ1-5 | TRBV11-2 | CASSLSSNQPQHF | TGTGCCAGCAGCTTGAGTAGCAATCAGCCCCAGCATTTT
- | TRBD2 | TRBJ2-1 | TRBV11-2 | CASSPLAGGVNEQFF | TGTGCCAGCAGCCCTCTAGCGGGAGGGGTCAATGAGCAGTTCTTC
- | - | TRBJ1-4 | TRBV6-5 | CAVSVGRSNEKLFF | TGTGCCGTATCGGTGGGGCGGTCGAATGAAAAACTGTTTTTT
few | - | TRBJ1-1 | TRBV2 | CASSPSGAAFF | TGTGCCAGCAGCCCTAGTGGGGCAGCTTTCTTT
- | TRBD2 | TRBJ2-3 | TRBV15 | CATSRESSGEDTQYF | TGTGCCACCAGCAGAGAGTCTAGCGGGGAGGATACGCAGTATTTT
- | - | TRBJ1-4 | TRBV18 | CASSLGATTNEKLFF | TGTGCCAGCTCACTTGGGGCTACAACTAATGAAAAACTGTTTTTT
- | TRBD1 | TRBJ1-2 | TRBV9 | CASSVARDRGSYGYTF | TGTGCCAGCAGCGTAGCCCGGGACAGGGGGTCATATGGCTACACCTTC
- | TRBD1 | TRBJ2-7 | TRBV18 | CASSRTGDYEQYF | TGTGCCAGCTCTAGGACAGGGGATTACGAGCAGTACTTC
- | - | TRBJ1-3 | TRBV6-5 | CASNGAHSGNTIYF | TGTGCCAGCAATGGGGCCCACTCTGGAAACACCATATATTTT
- | TRBD2 | TRBJ2-7 | TRBV5-1 | CASSAGGSWVQYF | TGCGCCAGCAGCGCCGGCGGGAGTTGGGTGCAGTACTTC
- | TRBD2 | TRBJ2-1 | TRBV27 | CASSLSTSGYNEQFF | TGTGCCAGCAGTTTATCGACTAGCGGTTACAATGAGCAGTTCTTC
- | TRBD2 | TRBJ2-3 | TRBV9 | CASSATSGGTPDTQYF | TGTGCCAGCAGCGCTACTAGCGGGGGGACCCCAGATACGCAGTATTTT
- | TRBD1 | TRBJ1-1 | TRBV7-9 | CASTGTENTEAFF | TGTGCCAGTACCGGGACAGAAAACACTGAAGCTTTCTTT
- | TRBD1 | TRBJ1-2 | TRBV2 | CASYGQGKSNYGYTF | TGTGCCAGCTATGGACAGGGGAAATCTAACTATGGCTACACCTTC
- | TRBD2 | TRBJ2-1 | TRBV19 | CASSSRGGANEQFF | TGTGCCAGTAGTTCTCGGGGGGGGGCCAATGAGCAGTTCTTC
- | TRBD2 | TRBJ2-3 | TRBV5-1 | CASSSTGTSEDTQYF | TGCGCCAGCAGCTCGACCGGGACTAGCGAAGATACGCAGTATTTT
- | TRBD1 | TRBJ1-3 | TRBV5-1 | CASSLGQGAPYF | TGCGCCAGCAGCTTGGGACAGGGTGCCCCATATTTT
- | TRBD1 | TRBJ1-2 | TRBV27 | CASSPWDRGFYGYTF | TGTGCCAGCAGTCCGTGGGACAGGGGCTTCTATGGCTACACCTTC
once | - | TRBJ2-7 | TRBV27 | CASSPRVAPEAYEQYF | TGTGCCAGCAGTCCCCGGGTAGCTCCAGAAGCCTACGAGCAGTACTTC
- | TRBD1 | TRBJ1-5 | TRBV10-3 | CAISEFDRGGDQPQHF | TGTGCCATCAGTGAGTTCGACAGGGGGGGTGATCAGCCCCAGCATTTT
- | - | TRBJ1-1 | TRBV11-3 | CASSFQALNTEAFF | TGTGCCAGCAGCTTTCAGGCCTTGAACACTGAAGCTTTCTTT
- | TRBD1 | TRBJ1-6 | TRBV5-6 | CASSQTGLYSPLHF | TGTGCCAGCAGCCAGACAGGGCTCTATTCACCCCTCCACTTT
once | - | TRBJ2-5 | TRBV5-5 | CASSLSQVKGETQYF | TGTGCCAGCAGCTTGAGCCAGGTTAAAGGCGAGACCCAGTACTTC
- | TRBD2 | TRBJ2-3 | TRBV19 | CASNDNGLAGGVQYF | TGTGCCAGTAACGACAATGGACTAGCGGGAGGGGTCCAGTATTTT